Below are 3 T cell receptor beta chains sequenced from a single sample in a study of regulatory T cells in long-lasting Graves disease. Time point specified: persistent/refractory GD, antithyroid drugs over 5 years with positive TRAb. Following extraction of RNA from PBMCs, that RNA was used to make the TCR library. The authors built TCR beta libraries using iRepertoire HTBI primers and Arm-PCR of CDR3 regions. Via MiXCR, TCRdb re-called the multiplex PCR reads, giving one row per CDR3 protein. The sample lists roughly 470,000 distinct CDR3 sequences, less than 25% occurring once. The material sequenced was peripheral blood mononuclear cells (PBMCs), taken when the disease was refractory, from a patient treated with antithyroid drugs. These receptors came from a female donor with Graves disease.

CDR3 DNA: TGCAGCGTTCAGTTACAGATGAACACTGAAGCTTTCTTT. Its protein product is CSVQLQMNTEAFF. V and J are TRBV29-1 and TRBJ1-1; D unclear. V was cut by 5 bases and J by 0 bases, with 10 bases left in between. Germline V CDR1 and CDR2: SQVTM, ANQGSEA. The CDR3 totals 13 residues.

Comment on this clonotype: One junction end does not reproduce the germline sequence, and a read error may be involved. J is TRBJ1-2 and V is TRBV27; 11 nucleotides agree with TRBD1. CDR1 is MNHEY, CDR2 SMNVEV, per germline (reference sequence). This CDR3 comprises 19 residues. The CDR3 DNA follows: TGTGCCAGCAGTTTTCTCCGGACAGGGGGCCCCCTTTCCAACTATGGCCACACCTTC. Translation: CASSFLRTGGPLSNYGHTF.

This clonotype was recorded many times. The chain links TRBV30 to TRBJ2-5; D is undetermined. The CDR3 spans 12 residues. Trimming took off 0 bases at V and 2 bases at J, with 4 bases between the two ends. Germline V lookup: CDR1 GTSNPN, CDR2 SVGIG (reference sequence). CDR3 sequence reads: CAWSVSQETQYF. DNA of the CDR3: TGTGCCTGGAGTGTATCACAAGAGACCCAGTACTTC.